This T cell receptor beta chain was retrieved from a study of regulatory T cells in long-lasting Graves disease. Overall study results and limits: Persistent disease was characterized by preferential usage of TRBV28, TRBJ1-2 and TRBJ2-5.

In its sample, this clonotype was seen a few times. Its cognate antigen is unknown. Arm-PCR of CDR3 regions and iRepertoire HTBI primers were used to build TCR beta libraries. TCRdb processed the multiplex PCR reads anew with MiXCR; each CDR3 protein has one entry. Of 430,000 or so distinct CDR3 sequences listed, roughly 23% are singletons. Time point given: persistent/refractory GD, antithyroid drugs over 5 years with positive TRAb. RNA from PBMCs was the source of the TCR library. The CDR3 is 15 residues long. Trimming removed 2 bases at V and 1 base at J, with 12 bases between. Looked up from germline, CDR1 is SGHTA and CDR2 is FQGTGA.

The chain uses TRBV7-3 and TRBJ2-7; D unresolved. The receptor's source is a female donor with Graves disease. Sequences were derived from peripheral blood mononuclear cells (PBMCs), sampled when the disease was refractory, from a patient treated with antithyroid drugs. For the CDR3, the DNA is TGTGCCAGCAGCTTAGCGGCCGAACCGTCCTACGAGCAGTACTTC. Its translation is CASSLAAEPSYEQYF. The complete variable domain, with remaining parts taken from reference TRBV7-3 and TRBJ2-7, reads GAGVSQTPSNKVTEKGKYVELRCDPISGHTALYWYRQSLGQGPEFLIYFQGTGAADDSGLPNDRFFAVRPEGSVSTLKIQRTERGDSAVYLCASSLAAEPSYEQYFGPGTRLTVT.